This T cell receptor beta chain is drawn from a study of post-analysis software for immune sequencing data. The study's findings and limits: Five or six TRBV segments, TRBV5-6, TRBV5-1 and TRBV20-1 among them, were found more frequent in patients than controls. Samples made in the same batch grouped tightly together by F measure.

Note on this clonotype: The antigen remains unidentified.

Included in the TCR beta cDNA libraries were unique molecular identifiers. TCRdb reprocessed the PCR reads with MiXCR, giving one entry per CDR3 protein. The table includes more than 350,000 distinct CDR3 sequences, about 39% detected once. The V gene's germline CDR1 is SGHVS and CDR2 FQNEAQ. This CDR3 contains 14 residues. Between the trimmed V and J ends, which lost 1 base and 4 bases, there was a span of 10 bases. Source material: blood. This TCR derives from a girl aged 2 to 10 with multiple sclerosis. The chain couples TRBV7-8 to TRBJ1-2, with D perhaps TRBD1 (6 bases). The CDR3, as DNA: TGTGCCAGCAGCTTAGGGGGGCTCCCCTATGGCTACACCTTC. This sequence encodes CASSLGGLPYGYTF.